Following are 25 T cell receptor beta chains from one sample sequenced in a study of blood T cells in healthy people across ages. Alongside a J-beta primer mix, a sample-barcoded 5' primer served in a second PCR lasting about 6 to 11 cycles. TCRdb fed the 5' RACE reads into MiXCR, producing one record per CDR3 protein. The sample shows roughly 1.7 million distinct CDR3 sequences, about 31% of them seen only once. The source material was blood. These receptors all come from a woman in her twenties or thirties in good health.

The table lists this clonotype with many counts. V and J are TRBV20-1 and TRBJ1-2; D uncertain. CDR3 size: 13 residues. Trimming took off 3 bases at V and 0 bases at J, with 8 bases between the two ends. Per the germline V gene, CDR1 is DFQATT and CDR2 is SNEGSKA (reference sequence). The chain's CDR3 is CSASPTTNYGYTF. The CDR3 coding sequence is TGCAGTGCTAGCCCGACAACTAACTATGGCTACACCTTC.

V usage is TRBV2 and J usage is TRBJ1-6; a possible D gene is TRBD1 (6 bases). CDR1 and CDR2 (germline): SNHLY, FYNNEI. V was shortened by 8 bases and J by 4 bases, with 15 bases between the two germline ends. This CDR3 region has 15 residues. The CDR3 nucleotides are TGTGCCAGCCGGGACACCTCGTTTTATAATTCACCCCTCCACTTT. It codes for CASRDTSFYNSPLHF.

V usage is TRBV5-1 and J usage is TRBJ2-7; 10 bases match TRBD1. J lost 5 bases, V lost 4 bases, and 9 bases had no gene match. The germline V gene encodes CDR1 SGHRS and CDR2 YFSETQ. CDR3 size: 15 residues. The CDR3 reads CASSHDDRGLDEQYF. The CDR3 DNA follows: TGCGCCAGCAGCCATGATGACAGGGGGCTGGACGAGCAGTACTTC.

This chain uses TRBV27 with TRBJ2-6, with D possibly TRBD1 on 6 matching bases. Germline CDR1 MNHEY, CDR2 SMNVEV (reference sequence). The CDR3 is made up of 16 amino acids. V lost 6 bases and J 2 bases, leaving 14 bases between the germline ends. CDR3 DNA: TGTGCCAGCAGACCAACAGGGTTGCCTGGGGCCAACGTCCTGACTTTC. This sequence encodes CASRPTGLPGANVLTF.

The chain couples TRBV12-5 to TRBJ2-1, with D maybe TRBD2 (5 bases). The CDR3 is made up of 14 amino acids. The V end was cut by 1 base, the J end by 10 bases, with 14 bases between. Germline assignment: CDR1 LGHNT and CDR2 FRNRAP. CDR3 residues: CASGLATRLEEQFF. The CDR3 coding sequence is TGTGCTAGTGGTTTGGCCACTAGGTTAGAGGAGCAGTTCTTC.

About this clonotype: With a much larger clone just one base away, this may be a read error. J is TRBJ2-5 and V is TRBV30; D perhaps matches TRBD2 (6 bases). CDR3 length: 13 residues. The germline V gene has CDR1 GTSNPN and CDR2 SVGIG (reference sequence). CDR3 protein: CARRVGFRETQYF. CDR3 sequence (DNA): TGTGCCCGGAGGGTGGGATTCAGAGAGACCCAGTACTTC.

The genes are TRBV6-5 and TRBJ2-7; TRBD2 is a possible D gene (6 bases). This CDR3 contains 17 residues. V shed 0 bases and J shed 2 bases, with 17 bases lying between them. Germline-derived CDR1 and CDR2 are MNHEY and SVGAGI. The CDR3 reads CASSYSSRSGLTYEQYF. CDR3 sequence (DNA): TGTGCCAGCAGTTACTCGAGTCGTAGCGGTTTGACCTACGAGCAGTACTTC.

This clonotype occurred a few times. The chain has TRBV4-1 and TRBJ2-7; D is undetermined. V shed 0 bases and J shed 0 bases, with 9 bases lying between them. Germline values: CDR1 MGHRA, CDR2 YSYEKL. The CDR3 covers 15 residues. CDR3 nucleotide sequence: TGCGCCAGCAGCCAAGAAACGGATAGCTCCTACGAGCAGTACTTC. This gives the protein CASSQETDSSYEQYF.

The chain uses TRBV11-2 and TRBJ2-1; 10 bases line up with TRBD2. Germline V gene lookup returns CDR1 SGHAT and CDR2 FQNNGV. The CDR3 spans 17 residues. V lost 5 bases and J lost 4; bases outside the gene matches: 11. CDR3 nucleotide sequence: TGTGCCAGCAGCCATGGCATGAGGACTAGCGGTTACAATGAGCAGTTCTTC. Translated, it gives CASSHGMRTSGYNEQFF.

This clonotype showed up just a few times. The V gene is TRBV28, the J gene TRBJ2-3; TRBD1 might be the D (5 bases). Between the trimmed V and J ends, which lost 3 bases and 1 base, there was a span of 11 bases. The CDR3 length is 15 residues. CDR1 is MDHEN, CDR2 SYDVKM, per germline. The CDR3 spells CASSFEGDGTDTQYF. Written as DNA, the CDR3 is TGTGCCAGCAGTTTTGAAGGGGATGGCACAGATACGCAGTATTTT.

The CDR3 sequence is CASRTGWELGEQFF. CDR3 in DNA: TGTGCCAGCAGAACAGGGTGGGAGTTGGGTGAGCAGTTCTTC. J is TRBJ2-1 and V is TRBV6-2 or TRBV6-3, with TRBD1 as a possible D gene (6 bases). This CDR3 is built from 14 residues. Germline CDR1 and CDR2: MNHEY and SVGEGT. V was cut by 6 bases and J by 9 bases, with 18 bases left in between.

With regard to this clonotype: Its ends do not fully match the called genes, so a read error is possible. This chain connects TRBV4-1 to TRBJ2-3; 14 nucleotides align to TRBD2. Germline V gene lookup returns CDR1 MGHRA and CDR2 YSYEKL. The CDR3 totals 17 residues. CDR3 in amino acids: CASSRQGTSGGTDTEYF. In DNA form, the CDR3 reads TGCGCCAGCAGCCGACAGGGGACTAGCGGGGGCACAGATACGGAGTATTTT.

The chain joins TRBV7-2 to TRBJ1-4; D is unresolved. Germline values: CDR1 SGHTA, CDR2 FQGNSA. The CDR3 loop spans 13 amino acids. V was clipped by 4 bases and J by 8 bases, with 11 bases between them. The CDR3 sequence: CASSSESREKLFF. Here the CDR3 DNA reads TGTGCCAGCAGCTCAGAAAGCAGGGAAAAACTGTTTTTT. The full variable domain, in which reference TRBV7-2 and TRBJ1-4 provide the parts outside the CDR3, is GAGVSQSPSNKVTEKGKDVELRCDPISGHTALYWYRQSLGQGLEFLIYFQGNSAPDKSGLPSDRFSAERTGGSVSTLTIQRTQQEDSAVYLCASSSESREKLFFGSGTQLSVL.

The rearrangement uses TRBV7-9 and TRBJ1-2; D is possibly TRBD1 (5 bases). Trimming took off 5 bases at V and 7 bases at J, with 23 bases between the two ends. The CDR3 is 16 residues long. Germline lookup yields CDR1 SEHNR and CDR2 FQNEAQ (reference sequence). The CDR3 reads CASSDAVEGRLAGYTF. The CDR3 DNA follows: TGTGCCAGCAGCGACGCGGTGGAGGGGAGGTTGGCTGGCTACACCTTC.

There are a few counts of this clonotype. The chain carries TRBV7-2 and TRBJ2-7, with 7 bases matching TRBD2. This CDR3 has 15 amino acids. Germline V gives CDR1 SGHTA, CDR2 FQGNSA. The V gene end was trimmed by 5 bases and the J gene end by 3 bases; junction bases not matched to a gene: 10. The CDR3 sequence is CASSNYGGTLYEQYF. The DNA of the CDR3 is TGTGCCAGCAGCAATTACGGGGGGACCCTCTACGAGCAGTACTTC. Full variable domain (outside the CDR3, taken from reference TRBV7-2 and TRBJ2-7): GAGVSQSPSNKVTEKGKDVELRCDPISGHTALYWYRQSLGQGLEFLIYFQGNSAPDKSGLPSDRFSAERTGGSVSTLTIQRTQQEDSAVYLCASSNYGGTLYEQYFGPGTRLTVT.

The chain is built from TRBV7-2 and TRBJ1-2; possibly TRBD1 for D (6 bases). From germline, CDR1 is SGHTA and CDR2 FQGNSA. V lost 1 base, J lost 6 bases, and 15 bases lay in between. This CDR3 spans 15 amino acids. This CDR3 is CASSLVLGQGNGYTF. CDR3 nucleotide sequence: TGTGCCAGCAGCTTAGTGCTGGGGCAGGGGAATGGCTACACCTTC.

J is TRBJ2-3 and V is TRBV9, with D hard to call. CDR3 length: 13 amino acids. In germline, CDR1 is SGDLS, CDR2 YYNGEE. The ends were cut back, 3 bases at V and 5 bases at J, with 10 bases in the middle. CDR3 nucleotides: TGTGCCAGCAGCGCGGAAGACGGAGATACGCAGTATTTT. Its protein product is CASSAEDGDTQYF. Full variable domain (rest looked up from reference TRBV9 and TRBJ2-3): DSGVTQTPKHLITATGQRVTLRCSPRSGDLSVYWYQQSLDQGLQFLIQYYNGEERAKGNILERFSAQQFPDLHSELNLSSLELGDSALYFCASSAEDGDTQYFGPGTRLTVL.

V is TRBV20-1 and J is TRBJ2-3; 9 bases match TRBD2. The CDR3 is made up of 18 amino acids. With 4 bases clipped from V and 0 bases from J, the junction kept 14 bases outside the gene matches. From germline, CDR1 is DFQATT and CDR2 SNEGSKA (reference sequence). The CDR3 nucleotides are TGCAGTGCTACTTATTGGCTAGCGGGAATATCAAGCACAGATACGCAGTATTTT. Residues: CSATYWLAGISSTDTQYF.

This chain links TRBV20-1 with TRBJ1-2; D may be TRBD1 (5 bases). This CDR3 has 14 amino acids. Per the germline V gene, CDR1 is DFQATT and CDR2 is SNEGSKA (reference sequence). The V end lost 4 bases, the J end lost 3 bases, and 15 bases lay between the germline ends. CDR3 in DNA: TGCAGTGCTATATTTGAGGGGTTTGACTATGGCTACACCTTC. Translation: CSAIFEGFDYGYTF.

This clonotype was counted only a few times. This rearrangement joins TRBV12-3 or TRBV12-4 to TRBJ1-4; D may be TRBD1 (5 bases). The CDR3 is 15 residues long. The V gene lost 3 bases and the J gene lost 10 bases, with 18 bases spanning the gap. CDR3 protein: CASSFGGTLALKLFF. DNA for the CDR3: TGTGCCAGCAGTTTTGGGGGGACCCTGGCCCTAAAACTGTTTTTT.

The rearrangement links TRBV12-3 or TRBV12-4 to TRBJ1-1; D not certain. V was trimmed by 7 bases and J by 5 bases, leaving 17 bases between them. The CDR3 covers 14 residues. The CDR3 spells CASISGALGTEAFF. CDR3 DNA: TGTGCCAGCATCTCGGGCGCCTTGGGTACTGAAGCTTTCTTT.

V gene TRBV12-3 or TRBV12-4 combines with J gene TRBJ1-2; 10 bases align to TRBD1. The CDR3 length is 15 residues. V lost 3 bases, J lost 10 bases, and 11 bases stayed unmatched. The CDR3 protein is CASSFTLGTGADYTF. Here the CDR3 DNA reads TGTGCCAGCAGTTTTACTCTTGGGACAGGGGCTGACTACACCTTC.

The chain links TRBV19 to TRBJ2-5, with TRBD1 identical over 7 bases. The J call may not be correct, given that the DNA end is closer to TRBJ2-7. CDR3 size: 13 residues. Germline V gene sequence: CDR1 LNHDA, CDR2 SQIVND (reference sequence). CDR3 DNA: TGTGCCAGTAGCCTGACAGGGTTTGACGAGCAGTACTTC. As protein: CASSLTGFDEQYF.

This clonotype was observed many times. Germline and junction disagree at one end, which may indicate a read error. The chain is built from TRBV5-1 and TRBJ2-5; 10 positions match TRBD2. The V gene's germline CDR1 is SGHRS and CDR2 YFSETQ. This CDR3 comprises 15 residues. The CDR3 region is CASSLSGGGQETQYF. The CDR3 nucleotides read TGTGCCAGCAGTTTGAGCGGGGGGGGTCAAGAGACCCAGTACTTC.

This clonotype has at least ten counts. CDR3 DNA: TGTGCCAGCAGCGTAGAAGCCCACAGGGCACAGGATACGCAGTATTTT. This codes for CASSVEAHRAQDTQYF. The chain carries TRBV9 and TRBJ2-3, with D tentatively TRBD1 (6 bases). The germline V gene has CDR1 SGDLS and CDR2 YYNGEE. CDR3 length equals 16 residues. Trimming took 0 bases from V and 6 from J, leaving 17 bases between them.